One and the same sample provided the 26 T cell receptor beta chains below, sequenced in a study of cytomegalovirus exposure and HLA in healthy donors. Repertoires were generated with immunoSEQ multiplex PCR, while TCRdb's copy carries only in-frame clones and drops some. The repertoire holds over 150,000 clones, with about 90% as singletons. The sequenced material came from PBMCs. These TCRs come from a young woman in good health and CMV-seropositive.

V and J are TRBV9 and TRBJ2-1; the match to TRBD1 covers 9 bases. Trimming removed 2 bases from V and 6 bases from J; junction bases left unmatched: 9. Germline CDR1 SGDLS, CDR2 YYNGEE. This CDR3 comprises 16 residues. In DNA, the CDR3 is TGTGCCAGCAGCGTCGGCGCCGGGACAGGGTCCAATGAGCAGTTCTTC. The encoded protein is CASSVGAGTGSNEQFF.

This clone was observed a single time. This chain joins TRBV5-6 and TRBJ2-2, with unresolved D. This CDR3 comprises 13 residues. CDR1 and CDR2 (germline): SGHDT, YYEEEE. Trimming took 1 base from V and 5 from J, leaving 6 bases between them. CDR3 sequence: CASSLLVTGELFF. DNA for the CDR3: TGTGCCAGCAGCTTGTTAGTAACCGGGGAGCTGTTTTTT.

This rearrangement joins TRBV2 to TRBJ2-1, with a possible D match to TRBD1 (6 bases). Between the trimmed V and J ends, which lost 6 bases and 9 bases, there was a span of 15 bases. The CDR3 has 13 residues. CDR1 is SNHLY, CDR2 FYNNEI, per germline. This chain's CDR3 is CASSALLGGEQFF. The CDR3 nucleotides read TGTGCCAGCAGCGCTCTTTTAGGGGGTGAGCAGTTCTTC. Together with reference TRBV2 and TRBJ2-1, the CDR3 gives the full variable domain: EPEVTQTPSHQVTQMGQEVILRCVPISNHLYFYWYRQILGQKVEFLVSFYNNEISEKSEIFDDQFSVERPDGSNFTLKIRSTKLEDSAMYFCASSALLGGEQFFGPGTRLTVL.

The chain links TRBV7-6 to TRBJ2-1; the D gene is possibly TRBD2 (7 bases). CDR1 and CDR2 from the germline V gene are SGHVS and FNYEAQ. V was trimmed by 1 base and J by 1 base, leaving 11 bases between them. The CDR3 runs 16 residues. The CDR3 is CASSLVGGGSYNEQFF. The CDR3 DNA is TGTGCCAGCAGCTTAGTGGGAGGGGGATCCTACAATGAGCAGTTCTTC.

The chain carries TRBV10-3 and TRBJ1-2; D gene unclear. Trimming cost V 2 bases and J 4 bases, with 8 bases left between them. Germline assignment: CDR1 ENHRY and CDR2 SYGVKD. The CDR3 has 13 residues. The CDR3: CAISEVVSYGYTF. The DNA for the CDR3 is TGTGCCATCAGTGAGGTTGTCAGCTATGGCTACACCTTC.

This clone was found a few times. This rearrangement joins TRBV4-3 to TRBJ1-2; unclear D gene. In germline, CDR1 is LGHNA, CDR2 YSLEER. The V end lost 4 bases, the J end lost 3 bases, and 12 bases lay between the germline ends. The CDR3 loop spans 14 amino acids. CDR3 coding DNA: TGCGCCAGCAGCCCCCGCGAGGATTACTATGGCTACACCTTC. It encodes CASSPREDYYGYTF.

This clone was seen only once. This sequence joins TRBV4-1 and TRBJ2-3; no clear D gene. Deletions cut 4 bases from V and 1 base from J, with 15 bases between. Germline lookup yields CDR1 MGHRA and CDR2 YSYEKL. The CDR3 is 16 amino acids. CDR3 loop: CASSPQTSVGTDTQYF. CDR3 DNA: TGCGCCAGCAGCCCCCAGACCAGCGTAGGCACAGATACGCAGTATTTT.

The genes are TRBV5-1 and TRBJ2-1; 7 nucleotides line up with TRBD2. CDR1 SGHRS and CDR2 YFSETQ come from the germline V gene. Trimming at V came to 4 bases and at J to 5 bases, leaving 9 bases not matched to a gene. CDR3 length equals 15 residues. The CDR3, as DNA: TGCGCCAGCAGCGCCGGACTAGACTGGAACAATGAGCAGTTCTTC. Protein: CASSAGLDWNNEQFF.

The chain couples TRBV10-2 to TRBJ2-1; 10 bases agree with TRBD2. The V segment lost 4 bases and the J segment 4 bases; nucleotides outside the gene matches: 1. The germline V gene encodes CDR1 WSHSY and CDR2 SAAADI. CDR3 length: 14 amino acids. The CDR3 DNA reads as TGCGCCAGCAGTGGGACTAGCGGATACAATGAGCAGTTCTTC. This sequence encodes CASSGTSGYNEQFF.

The J gene is TRBJ2-6, the V gene TRBV10-1, with D unclear. CDR1 is WNHNN, CDR2 SYGVQD, per germline (reference sequence). The CDR3 is 15 amino acids. V lost 3 bases to trimming and J lost 2 bases, with 8 bases between them. DNA for the CDR3: TGCGCCAGCAGTGAATCGGCGGCTGGGGCCAACGTCCTGACTTTC. Translation: CASSESAAGANVLTF.

CDR3 residues: CASSLGSTREEQYF. In nucleotides, the CDR3 is TGCGCCAGCAGCTTGGGGTCCACTCGGGAAGAGCAGTACTTC. The chain employs TRBV5-1 and TRBJ2-7; perhaps TRBD2 as D (5 bases). CDR3 length: 14 amino acids. Germline CDR1 reads SGHRS; CDR2 reads YFSETQ. V was pared by 0 bases and J by 7 bases, with 14 bases between. The variable domain in full, completed from reference TRBV5-1 and TRBJ2-7, reads KAGVTQTPRYLIKTRGQQVTLSCSPISGHRSVSWYQQTPGQGLQFLFEYFSETQRNKGNFPGRFSGRQFSNSRSEMNVSTLELGDSALYLCASSLGSTREEQYFGPGTRLTVT.

Regarding this clone: Other DNA sequences from this sample encode an identical CDR3 as well. This chain links TRBV5-1 with TRBJ2-7; TRBD2 matches 8 bases. Trimming cost V 2 bases and J 0 bases; bases outside gene matches: 4. CDR1 and CDR2 (germline): SGHRS, YFSETQ. The CDR3 extends over 15 amino acids. Here the CDR3 reads CASSFTSGSSYEQYF. DNA for the CDR3: TGCGCCAGCAGCTTTACTAGCGGAAGCTCCTACGAGCAGTACTTC.

The chain employs TRBV11-3 and TRBJ2-5; no clear D gene. V was trimmed by 2 bases and J by 4 bases, leaving 8 bases between them. The germline V gene encodes CDR1 SGHNT and CDR2 YENEEA. This CDR3 is built from 13 residues. The CDR3 reads CASSLSVGETQYF. CDR3 nucleotide sequence: TGTGCCAGCAGCTTAAGTGTCGGAGAGACCCAGTACTTC.

This sequence joins TRBV27 and TRBJ2-1; D might be TRBD2 (5 bases). V shed 6 bases and J shed 6 bases, with 24 bases lying between them. This CDR3 comprises 17 residues. Germline V gene data show CDR1 as MNHEY and CDR2 as SMNVEV (reference sequence). CDR3 in DNA: TGTGCCAGCAGAACCCTAGGCCAGGAGGACCTGGGCAATGAGCAGTTCTTC. It specifies CASRTLGQEDLGNEQFF.

V gene TRBV29-1 combines with J gene TRBJ1-1; 8 nucleotides line up with TRBD1. The CDR3 has 15 residues. Per germline, CDR1 SQVTM and CDR2 ANQGSEA. Losses at the gene ends were 5 bases for V and 4 bases for J; bases not matched to a gene: 12. In nucleotides, the CDR3 is TGCAGCGTTCCAGGGACAGGAAGTGGGGGCACTGAAGCTTTCTTT. Residues: CSVPGTGSGGTEAFF.

The V gene is TRBV27, the J gene TRBJ2-1; D is perhaps TRBD1 (5 bases). The CDR3 consists of 12 residues. The V gene lost 6 bases and the J gene lost 9 bases, with 12 bases spanning the gap. The germline V gene encodes CDR1 MNHEY and CDR2 SMNVEV (reference sequence). CDR3 nucleotide sequence: TGTGCCAGCAGCCTCAGGGTGGGTGAGCAGTTCTTC. It codes for CASSLRVGEQFF.

This clone is a singleton in its sample. The chain links TRBV9 to TRBJ2-4; TRBD2 is a possible D gene (5 bases). This CDR3 has 15 residues. Germline CDR1 and CDR2: SGDLS and YYNGEE. The V gene lost 0 bases and the J gene lost 0 bases, with 7 bases spanning the gap. The CDR3 loop is CASSVDGLAKNIQYF. CDR3 DNA: TGTGCCAGCAGCGTAGATGGACTAGCCAAAAACATTCAGTACTTC.

The V call is TRBV28, the J call TRBJ2-7, with 10 bases identical to TRBD2. The CDR3 runs to 15 residues. V shed 2 bases, J shed 6 bases, and the junction held 7 bases outside the gene matches. CDR1 and CDR2 from the germline V gene are MDHEN and SYDVKM. In DNA, the CDR3 is TGTGCCAGCAGTTTAGTTCTAGCGGGAGCCCCCGAGCAGTACTTC. Its translation: CASSLVLAGAPEQYF.

The chain employs TRBV4-3 and TRBJ1-6, with TRBD1 identical over 10 bases. J lost 8 bases, V lost 4 bases, and 5 bases had no gene match. Per germline, CDR1 LGHNA and CDR2 YSLEER. The CDR3 sequence is 15 residues long. In DNA, the CDR3 is TGCGCCAGCAGCCTGGAGGACAGGGGGGATTCACCCCTCCACTTT. It yields the protein CASSLEDRGDSPLHF.

The genes are TRBV4-1 and TRBJ2-6; D possibly corresponds to TRBD2 (6 bases). CDR3 length: 15 residues. The germline V gene encodes CDR1 MGHRA and CDR2 YSYEKL. V was pared by 6 bases and J by 2 bases, with 11 bases between. The CDR3 loop reads CASREEGPGANVLTF. For the CDR3, the DNA is TGCGCCAGCAGGGAGGAGGGCCCTGGGGCCAACGTCCTGACTTTC.

The table lists this clone with a count of one. This chain connects TRBV7-2 to TRBJ2-7; 12 nucleotides line up with TRBD2. The junction had 4 bases not matched to a gene; V was cut back by 1 base and J by 3 bases. The CDR3 runs to 16 residues. CDR1 is SGHTA and CDR2 is FQGNSA in the germline V gene. This chain's CDR3 is CASSLVWTSGDYEQYF. The CDR3 DNA reads as TGTGCCAGCAGCTTAGTCTGGACTAGCGGGGACTACGAGCAGTACTTC.

CDR3 sequence (DNA): TGTGCCAGCAGCCGGACTAGCGGGGTTCAAGAGACCCAGTACTTC. This translates into CASSRTSGVQETQYF. The rearrangement links TRBV11-2 to TRBJ2-5, with 12 bases matching TRBD2. Germline CDR1 SGHAT, CDR2 FQNNGV. The length of the CDR3 is 15 residues. The ends lost 5 bases at V and 2 bases at J; junction bases unmatched: 3.

This clone was detected only once. V is TRBV19 and J is TRBJ2-3; the D gene is possibly TRBD1 (5 bases). CDR1 and CDR2 from the germline V gene are LNHDA and SQIVND (reference sequence). The CDR3 is 14 amino acids. The V end was cut by 6 bases, the J end by 1 base, with 11 bases between. The CDR3 sequence is CASSQGRGTDTQYF. The CDR3 DNA reads TGTGCCAGTAGCCAGGGTCGTGGCACAGATACGCAGTATTTT.

The chain links TRBV6-5 to TRBJ2-7, with D perhaps matching TRBD2 (5 bases). CDR1 is MNHEY, CDR2 SVGAGI, per germline. The CDR3 runs to 15 residues. The V gene lost 0 bases and the J gene lost 4 bases, with 13 bases spanning the gap. For the CDR3, the DNA is TGTGCCAGCAGTTACTCATCCGGATCGGGATACGAGCAGTACTTC. Translating gives CASSYSSGSGYEQYF.

The V gene is TRBV5-4, the J gene TRBJ1-1; TRBD1 agrees at 7 bases. The CDR3 loop spans 16 amino acids. In germline, CDR1 is SGHNT, CDR2 YYREEE (reference sequence). V dropped 2 bases and J dropped 0; count of bases not matched to a gene: 7. The CDR3 sequence is CASSFPGQTMNTEAFF. The CDR3 DNA reads as TGTGCCAGCAGCTTCCCGGGACAGACCATGAACACTGAAGCTTTCTTT.

The chain couples TRBV7-9 to TRBJ2-1; 11 bases match TRBD2. The CDR3 totals 17 residues. Trimming at V came to 5 bases and at J to 9 bases, leaving 15 bases not matched to a gene. Germline V gives CDR1 SEHNR, CDR2 FQNEAQ (reference sequence). The CDR3 spells CASSRKSVAGGPGEQFF. DNA for the CDR3: TGTGCCAGCAGCAGAAAATCCGTAGCGGGGGGGCCAGGTGAGCAGTTCTTC.